Below, one T cell receptor (beta chain) is given with its context. The antigen is not known. 13 Jbeta primers and 60 Vbeta primers were used for the PCR. Original methodology: Among the unique TCR beta chains that a later analysis counted, about 85 million in all, 9.5 million to 11 million were shared. Produced via immunoSEQ multiplex PCR; TCRdb's table is partial and in-frame only. For V, J and clone size, that table is used; D and trimming come from the DNA. The table records hundreds of thousands of clones, around 80% of them present only once. This CDR3 is built from 16 residues. CDR1 is WNHNN and CDR2 is SYGVQD in the germline V gene (reference sequence). Trimming cost V 6 bases and J 3 bases, with 21 bases left between them. This entry is derived from a study of cytomegalovirus exposure and HLA in healthy donors. Study results and limitations: A later analysis linked a missense DCLRE1C variant to TCR beta V- and J-gene trimming. Owing to their indistinguishability, certain V segments, notably TRBV6-2 and TRBV6-3, were excluded.

V gene TRBV10-1 combines with J gene TRBJ2-7; tentatively, D is TRBD1 (6 bases). This receptor was taken from a man aged 40-50 years in good health and CMV-seronegative. The sample taken for sequencing was PBMCs. This CDR3 is CASRHTNYRAYYEQYF. The CDR3 region has the DNA TGCGCCAGCAGACACACAAATTACAGGGCCTACTACGAGCAGTACTTC.